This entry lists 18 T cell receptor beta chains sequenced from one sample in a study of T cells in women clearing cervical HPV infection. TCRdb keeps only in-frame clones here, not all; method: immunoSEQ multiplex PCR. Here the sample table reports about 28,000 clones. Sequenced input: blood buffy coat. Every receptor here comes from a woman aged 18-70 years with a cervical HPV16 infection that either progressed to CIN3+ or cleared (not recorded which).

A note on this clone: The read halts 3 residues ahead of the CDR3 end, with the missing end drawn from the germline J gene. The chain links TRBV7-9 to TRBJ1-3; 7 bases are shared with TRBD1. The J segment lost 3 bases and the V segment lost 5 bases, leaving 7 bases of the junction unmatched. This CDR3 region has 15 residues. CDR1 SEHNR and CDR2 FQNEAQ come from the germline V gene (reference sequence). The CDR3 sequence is CASSEGQADGNTIYF. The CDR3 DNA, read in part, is TGTGCCAGCAGCGAAGGACAGGCGGATGGAAACACC.

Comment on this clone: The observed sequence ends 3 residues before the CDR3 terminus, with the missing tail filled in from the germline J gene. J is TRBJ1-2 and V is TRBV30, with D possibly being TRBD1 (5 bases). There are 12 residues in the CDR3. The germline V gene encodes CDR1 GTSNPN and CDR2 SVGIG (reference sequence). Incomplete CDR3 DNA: TGTGCCTGGGGGGGGACCAACTACGAC. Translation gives CAWGGTNYD. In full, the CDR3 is CAWGGTNYDYTF. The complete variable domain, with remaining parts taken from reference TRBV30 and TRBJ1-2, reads SQTIHQWPATLVQPVGSPLSLECTVEGTSNPNLYWYRQAAGRGLQLLFYSVGIGQISSEVPQNLSASRPQDRQFILSSKKLLLSDSGFYLCAWGGTNYDYTFGSGTRLTVV.

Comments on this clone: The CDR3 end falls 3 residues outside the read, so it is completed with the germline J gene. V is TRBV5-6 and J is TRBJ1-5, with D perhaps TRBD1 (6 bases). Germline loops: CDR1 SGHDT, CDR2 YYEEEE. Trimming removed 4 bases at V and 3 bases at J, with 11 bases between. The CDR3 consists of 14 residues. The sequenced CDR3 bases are TGTGCCAGCAGCGTACAGGGTTACAATCAGCCC. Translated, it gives CASSVQGYNQP. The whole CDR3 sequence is CASSVQGYNQPQHF. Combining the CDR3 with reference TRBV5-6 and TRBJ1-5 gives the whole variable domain DAGVTQSPTHLIKTRGQQVTLRCSPKSGHDTVSWYQQALGQGPQFIFQYYEEEERQRGNFPDRFSGHQFPNYSSELNVNALLLGDSALYLCASSVQGYNQPQHFGDGTRLSIL.

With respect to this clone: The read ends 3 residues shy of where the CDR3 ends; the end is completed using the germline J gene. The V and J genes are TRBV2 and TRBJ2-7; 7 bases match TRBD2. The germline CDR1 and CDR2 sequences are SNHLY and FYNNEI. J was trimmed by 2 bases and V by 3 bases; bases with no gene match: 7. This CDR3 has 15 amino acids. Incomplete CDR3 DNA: TGTGCCAGCAGTGAGTTGCGGGAGATAGCCTACGAG. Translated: CASSELREIAYE. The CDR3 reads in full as CASSELREIAYEQYF.

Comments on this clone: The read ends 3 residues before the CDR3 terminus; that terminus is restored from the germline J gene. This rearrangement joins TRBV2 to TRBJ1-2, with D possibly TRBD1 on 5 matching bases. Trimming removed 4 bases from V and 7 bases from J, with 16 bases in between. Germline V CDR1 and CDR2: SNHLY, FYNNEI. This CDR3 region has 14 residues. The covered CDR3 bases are TGTGCCAGCAGTGTAAATACGGACATAGCTGGC. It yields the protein CASSVNTDIAG. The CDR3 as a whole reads CASSVNTDIAGYTF.

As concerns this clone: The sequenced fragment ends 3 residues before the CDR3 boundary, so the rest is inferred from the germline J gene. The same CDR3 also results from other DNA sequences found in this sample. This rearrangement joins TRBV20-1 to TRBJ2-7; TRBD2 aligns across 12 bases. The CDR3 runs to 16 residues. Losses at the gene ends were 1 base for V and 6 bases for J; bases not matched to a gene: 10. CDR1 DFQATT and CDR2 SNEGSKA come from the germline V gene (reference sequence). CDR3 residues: CSARGLAGGLEGEQYF. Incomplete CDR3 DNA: TGCAGTGCTAGAGGCCTAGCGGGAGGGCTCGAGGGCGAG.

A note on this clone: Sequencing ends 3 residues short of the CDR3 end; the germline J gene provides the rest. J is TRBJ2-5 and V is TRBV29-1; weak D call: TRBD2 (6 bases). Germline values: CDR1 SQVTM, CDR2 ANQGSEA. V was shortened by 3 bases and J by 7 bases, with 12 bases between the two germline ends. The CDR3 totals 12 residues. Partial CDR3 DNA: TGCAGCGTTGATGGAGGGGAACGGACC. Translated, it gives CSVDGGERT. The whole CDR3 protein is CSVDGGERTQYF.

The CDR3 spells CAWTPGQSNEKLFF. The covered CDR3 bases are TGTGCCTGGACCCCGGGACAGTCAAATGAAAAA. The chain recombines TRBV30 with TRBJ1-4, with 7 bases aligning to TRBD1. The read finishes 3 residues shy of the CDR3 end, and the germline J gene is used to complete it. The junction had 7 bases not matched to a gene; V was cut back by 4 bases and J by 5 bases. This CDR3 region has 14 residues. Germline V CDR1 and CDR2: GTSNPN, SVGIG (reference sequence).

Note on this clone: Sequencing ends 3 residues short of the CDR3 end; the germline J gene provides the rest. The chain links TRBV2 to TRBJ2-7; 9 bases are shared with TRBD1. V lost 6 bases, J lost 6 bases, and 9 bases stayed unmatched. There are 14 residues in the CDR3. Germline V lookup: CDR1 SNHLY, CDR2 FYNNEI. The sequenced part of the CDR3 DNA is TGTGCCAGCAGGGGGGGGACAGGGTCGTCCGAG. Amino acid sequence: CASRGGTGSSE. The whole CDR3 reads CASRGGTGSSEQYF.

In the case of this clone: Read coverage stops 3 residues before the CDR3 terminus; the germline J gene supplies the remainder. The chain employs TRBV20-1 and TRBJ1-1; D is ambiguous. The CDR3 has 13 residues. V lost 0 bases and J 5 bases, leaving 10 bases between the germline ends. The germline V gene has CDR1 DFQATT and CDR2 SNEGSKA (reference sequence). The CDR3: CSAREGRRTEAFF. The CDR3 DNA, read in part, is TGCAGTGCTAGAGAAGGAAGGCGGACTGAA.

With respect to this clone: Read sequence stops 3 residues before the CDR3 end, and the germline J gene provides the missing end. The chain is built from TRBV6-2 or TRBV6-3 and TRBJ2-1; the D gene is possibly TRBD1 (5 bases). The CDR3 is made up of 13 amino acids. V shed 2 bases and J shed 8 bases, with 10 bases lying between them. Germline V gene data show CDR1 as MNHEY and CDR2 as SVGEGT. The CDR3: CASSYTWGYEQFF. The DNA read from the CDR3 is TGTGCCAGCAGTTACACTTGGGGCTATGAG.

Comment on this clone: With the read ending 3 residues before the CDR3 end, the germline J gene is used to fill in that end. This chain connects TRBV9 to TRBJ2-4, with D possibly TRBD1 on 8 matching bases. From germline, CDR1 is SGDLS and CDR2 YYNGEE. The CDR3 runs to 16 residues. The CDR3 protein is CASSVGRTGTNYGQYF. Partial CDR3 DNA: TGTGCCAGCAGCGTAGGAAGGACAGGGACTAACTATGGT.

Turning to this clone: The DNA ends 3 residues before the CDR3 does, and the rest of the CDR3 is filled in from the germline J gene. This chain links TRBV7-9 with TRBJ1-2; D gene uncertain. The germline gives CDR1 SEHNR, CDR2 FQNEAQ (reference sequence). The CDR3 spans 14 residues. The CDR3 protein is CASSLAISTDTYTF. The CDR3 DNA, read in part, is TGTGCCAGCAGCTTAGCGATATCAACAGATACC.

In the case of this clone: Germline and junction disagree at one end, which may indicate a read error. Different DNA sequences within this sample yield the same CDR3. The DNA read from the CDR3 is TGTGCCAGCTCACCACGGAGTTGGGCAGGGGGCAGCTCTGGAAACACT. Protein: CASSPRSWAGGSSGNT. The CDR3 as a whole reads CASSPRSWAGGSSGNTIYF. The chain links TRBV18 to TRBJ1-3; 8 bases line up with TRBD1. From the germline J gene comes the end of the CDR3, since the read stops 3 residues before it. The CDR3 consists of 19 residues. CDR1 is KGHSH and CDR2 is LQKENI in the germline V gene.

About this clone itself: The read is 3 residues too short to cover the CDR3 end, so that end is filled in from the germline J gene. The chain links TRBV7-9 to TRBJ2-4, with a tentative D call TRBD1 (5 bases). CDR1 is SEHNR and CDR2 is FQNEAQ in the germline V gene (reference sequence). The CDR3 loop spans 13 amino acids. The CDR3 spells CASSLGQGNTQYF. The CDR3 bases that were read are TGTGCCAGCAGCTTAGGCCAGGGAAATACT.

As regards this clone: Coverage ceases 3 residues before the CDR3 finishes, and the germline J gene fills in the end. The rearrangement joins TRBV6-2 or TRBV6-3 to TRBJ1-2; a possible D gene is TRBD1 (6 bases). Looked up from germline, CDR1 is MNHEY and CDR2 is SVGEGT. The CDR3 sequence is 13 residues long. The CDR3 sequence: CASTPRGAGDYTF. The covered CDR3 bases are TGTGCCAGCACCCCACGGGGGGCGGGCGAC.

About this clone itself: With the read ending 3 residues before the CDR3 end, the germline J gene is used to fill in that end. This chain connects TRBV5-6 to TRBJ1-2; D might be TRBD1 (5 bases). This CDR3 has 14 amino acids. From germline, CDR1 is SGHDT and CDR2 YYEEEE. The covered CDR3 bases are TGTGCCAGCAGCTTGTCTGACAGAGGCGGCGGC. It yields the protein CASSLSDRGGG. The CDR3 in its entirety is CASSLSDRGGGYTF.

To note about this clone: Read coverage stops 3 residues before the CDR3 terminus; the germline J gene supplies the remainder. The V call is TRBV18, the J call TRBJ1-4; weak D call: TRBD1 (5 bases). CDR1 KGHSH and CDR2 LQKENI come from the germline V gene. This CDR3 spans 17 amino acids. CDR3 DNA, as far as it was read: TGTGCCAGCTCCCCCACAAAGGGGAACTCTGGGGCCAACGTA. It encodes CASSPTKGNSGANV. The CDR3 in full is CASSPTKGNSGANVLFF.